This T cell receptor beta chain was sequenced in a study of CD8 T cells in Susac syndrome. V was pared by 10 bases and J by 6 bases, with 24 bases between. The length of the CDR3 is 15 residues. The germline V gene encodes CDR1 SNHLY and CDR2 FYNNEI. A quantity of about 0.5 to 1 ug RNA underwent reverse transcription using random hexamers. The TCR beta CDR3 was amplified by immunoSEQ multiplex PCR across 54 Vbeta, 13 Jbeta. TCRdb ran MiXCR on the immunoSEQ multiplex PCR reads and lists one entry per CDR3 protein. There are 90,000 to 110,000 distinct CDR3 sequences in the sample; roughly 97% occur only once, and 0.096% lies in the top ten. The CD8+ and CD4+ T cells were isolated magnetically using a negative isolation approach, whereas the TEMRA cells were enriched by FACS.

The sequence was collected from a human donor in good health. This chain uses TRBV2 with TRBJ1-1; the D gene is possibly TRBD1 (5 bases). Sequenced: CD4+ T cells from PBMCs. The CDR3 DNA sequence: TGTGCCACCGATCTCGGGGCACCCATAGGCGCTGAAGCTTTCTTT. This gives the protein CATDLGAPIGAEAFF. The whole variable domain, filled in from reference TRBV2 and TRBJ1-1, reads EPEVTQTPSHQVTQMGQEVILRCVPISNHLYFYWYRQILGQKVEFLVSFYNNEISEKSEIFDDQFSVERPDGSNFTLKIRSTKLEDSAMYFCATDLGAPIGAEAFFGQGTRLTVV.